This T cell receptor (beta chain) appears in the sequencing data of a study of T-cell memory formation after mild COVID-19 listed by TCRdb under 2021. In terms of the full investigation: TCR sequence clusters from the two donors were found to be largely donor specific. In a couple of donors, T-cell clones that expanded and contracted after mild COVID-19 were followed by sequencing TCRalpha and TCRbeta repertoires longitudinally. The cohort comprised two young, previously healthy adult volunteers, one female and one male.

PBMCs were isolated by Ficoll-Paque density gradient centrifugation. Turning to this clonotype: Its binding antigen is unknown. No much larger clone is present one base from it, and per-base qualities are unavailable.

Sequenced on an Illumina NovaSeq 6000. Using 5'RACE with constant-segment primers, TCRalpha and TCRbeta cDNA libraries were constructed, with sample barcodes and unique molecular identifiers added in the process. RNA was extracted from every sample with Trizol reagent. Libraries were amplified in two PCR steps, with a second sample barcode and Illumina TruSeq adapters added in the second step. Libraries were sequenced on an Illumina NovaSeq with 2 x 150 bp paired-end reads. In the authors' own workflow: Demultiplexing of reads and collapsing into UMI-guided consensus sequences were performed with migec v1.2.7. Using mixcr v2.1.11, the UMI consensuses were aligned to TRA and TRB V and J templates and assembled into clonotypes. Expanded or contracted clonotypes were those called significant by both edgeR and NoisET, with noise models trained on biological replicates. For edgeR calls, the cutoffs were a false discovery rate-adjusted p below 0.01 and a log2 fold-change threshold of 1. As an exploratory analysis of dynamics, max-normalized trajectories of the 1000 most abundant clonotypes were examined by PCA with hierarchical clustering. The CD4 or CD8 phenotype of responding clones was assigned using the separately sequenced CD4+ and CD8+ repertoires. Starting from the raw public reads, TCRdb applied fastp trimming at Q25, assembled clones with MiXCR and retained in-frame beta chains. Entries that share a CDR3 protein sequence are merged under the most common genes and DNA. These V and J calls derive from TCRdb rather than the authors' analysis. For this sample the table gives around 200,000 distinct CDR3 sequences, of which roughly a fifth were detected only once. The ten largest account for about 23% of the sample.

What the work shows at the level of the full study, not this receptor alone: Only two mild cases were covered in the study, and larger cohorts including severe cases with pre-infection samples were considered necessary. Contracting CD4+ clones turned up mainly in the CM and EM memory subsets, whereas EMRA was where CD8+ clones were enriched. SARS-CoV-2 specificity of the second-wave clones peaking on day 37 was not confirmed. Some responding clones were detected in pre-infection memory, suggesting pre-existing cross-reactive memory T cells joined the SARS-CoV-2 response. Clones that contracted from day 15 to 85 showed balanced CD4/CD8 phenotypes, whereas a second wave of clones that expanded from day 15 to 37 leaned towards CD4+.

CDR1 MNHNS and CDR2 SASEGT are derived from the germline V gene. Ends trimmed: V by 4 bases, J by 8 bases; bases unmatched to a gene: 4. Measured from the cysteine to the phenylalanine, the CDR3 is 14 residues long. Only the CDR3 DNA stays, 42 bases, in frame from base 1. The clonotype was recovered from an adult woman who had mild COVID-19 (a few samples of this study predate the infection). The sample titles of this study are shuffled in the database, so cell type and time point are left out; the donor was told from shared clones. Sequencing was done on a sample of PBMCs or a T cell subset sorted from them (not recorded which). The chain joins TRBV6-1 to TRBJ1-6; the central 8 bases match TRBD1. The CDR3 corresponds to CASSGGQGYSPLHF. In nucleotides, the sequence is TGTGCCAGCAGTGGAGGACAGGGATATTCACCCCTCCACTTT.